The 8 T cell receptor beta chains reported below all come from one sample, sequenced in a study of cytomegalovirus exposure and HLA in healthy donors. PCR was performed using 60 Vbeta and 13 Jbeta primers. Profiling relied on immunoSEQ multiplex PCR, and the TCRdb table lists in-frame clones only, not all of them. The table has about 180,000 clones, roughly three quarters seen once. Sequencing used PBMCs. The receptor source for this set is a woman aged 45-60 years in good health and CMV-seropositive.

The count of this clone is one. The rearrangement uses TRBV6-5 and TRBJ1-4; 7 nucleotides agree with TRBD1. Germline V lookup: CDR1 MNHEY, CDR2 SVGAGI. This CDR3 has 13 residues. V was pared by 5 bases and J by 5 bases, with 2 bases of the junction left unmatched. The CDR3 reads CASSDRENEKLFF. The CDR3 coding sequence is TGTGCCAGCAGTGACAGGGAGAATGAAAAACTGTTTTTT.

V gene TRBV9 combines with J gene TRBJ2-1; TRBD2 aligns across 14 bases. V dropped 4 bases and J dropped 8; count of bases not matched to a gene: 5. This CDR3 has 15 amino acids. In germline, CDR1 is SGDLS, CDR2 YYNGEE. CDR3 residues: CASSSGLAGADEQFF. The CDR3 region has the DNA TGTGCCAGCAGCTCGGGACTAGCGGGAGCCGATGAGCAGTTCTTC.

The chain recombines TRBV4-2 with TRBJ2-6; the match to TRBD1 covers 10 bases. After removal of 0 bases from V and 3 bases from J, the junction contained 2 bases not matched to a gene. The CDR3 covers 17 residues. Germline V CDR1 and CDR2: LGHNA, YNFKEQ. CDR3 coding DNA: TGTGCCAGCAGCCAAGAGGGACAGGGGTATGGGGCCAACGTCCTGACTTTC. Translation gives CASSQEGQGYGANVLTF.

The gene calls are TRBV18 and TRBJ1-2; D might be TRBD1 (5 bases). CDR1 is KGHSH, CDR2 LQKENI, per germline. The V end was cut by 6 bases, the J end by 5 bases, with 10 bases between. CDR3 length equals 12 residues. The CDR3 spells CASSPEGYGYTF. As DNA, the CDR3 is TGTGCCAGCTCCCCGGAGGGGTATGGCTACACCTTC.

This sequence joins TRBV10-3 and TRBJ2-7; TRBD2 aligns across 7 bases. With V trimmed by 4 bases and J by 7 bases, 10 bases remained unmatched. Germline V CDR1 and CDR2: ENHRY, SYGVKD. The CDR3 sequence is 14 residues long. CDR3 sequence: CAISAGGSSREQYF. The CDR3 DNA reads TGTGCCATCAGTGCGGGCGGGAGTTCTCGGGAGCAGTACTTC.

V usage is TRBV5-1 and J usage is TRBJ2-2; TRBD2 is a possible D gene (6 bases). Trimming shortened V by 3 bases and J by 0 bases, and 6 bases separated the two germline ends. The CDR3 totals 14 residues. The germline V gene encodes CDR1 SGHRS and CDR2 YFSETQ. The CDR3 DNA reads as TGCGCCAGCAGCTCTAGCGCGAACACCGGGGAGCTGTTTTTT. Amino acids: CASSSSANTGELFF.

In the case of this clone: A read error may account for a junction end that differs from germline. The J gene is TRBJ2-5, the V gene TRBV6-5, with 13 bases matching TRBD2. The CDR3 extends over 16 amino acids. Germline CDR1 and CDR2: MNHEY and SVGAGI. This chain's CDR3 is CASSSRLAGGQEAQYF. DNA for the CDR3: TGTGCCAGCAGTTCTCGACTAGCGGGGGGACAAGAGGCCCAGTACTTC.

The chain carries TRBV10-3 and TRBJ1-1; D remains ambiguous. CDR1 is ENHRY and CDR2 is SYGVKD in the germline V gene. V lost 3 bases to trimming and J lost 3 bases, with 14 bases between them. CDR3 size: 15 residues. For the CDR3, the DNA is TGTGCCATCAGTGACCCGAGAGGAGGGTACACTGAAGCTTTCTTT. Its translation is CAISDPRGGYTEAFF.